These 18 T cell receptor beta chains came from one sample sequenced in a study of T-cell memory formation after mild COVID-19 (dated by TCRdb to the early 2020s). The library relied on 5' RACE. The data were produced on an Illumina NovaSeq 6000. In TCRdb, the public reads were trimmed at Q25 with fastp and aligned with MiXCR, with productive beta chains retained. Merged by CDR3 protein, the rows form single entries marked with the most common genes and DNA. In all, the sample holds about 250,000 distinct CDR3 sequences, and around 17% of those were seen once. The ten largest clones add up to 3% to 4.5% of the sample. The sample comprised PBMCs or a T cell subset sorted from them (not recorded which). The receptors were sampled from a man between 18 and 35 years old who had mild COVID-19 (a few samples of this study predate the infection). The sample titles of this study are shuffled in the database, so cell type and time point are left out; the donor was told from shared clones.

The chain carries TRBV6-5 and TRBJ2-5; TRBD2 might be the D (5 bases). The ends were cut back, 3 bases at V and 4 bases at J, with 15 bases in the middle. CDR1 and CDR2 (germline): MNHEY, SVGAGI. CDR3 length: 15 amino acids. Here the CDR3 DNA reads TGTGCCAGCAGTTATGCACTAGAGTCTCGAGAGACCCAGTACTTC. It translates to CASSYALESRETQYF.

In this sample, this clonotype turned up a few times. The rearrangement links TRBV20-1 to TRBJ1-2; 8 bases map to TRBD1. This CDR3 spans 12 amino acids. With 4 bases clipped from V and 6 bases from J, the junction kept 4 bases outside the gene matches. Germline loops: CDR1 DFQATT, CDR2 SNEGSKA (reference sequence). Here the CDR3 DNA reads TGCAGTGCTACTCAGGGGGCGGATGGCTACACCTTC. This translates into CSATQGADGYTF.

The table lists this clonotype with a count of one. CDR3 loop: CASSYGLEGGTYEQYF. The CDR3 DNA reads as TGTGCCAGCAGTTACGGTCTCGAAGGGGGGACCTACGAGCAGTACTTC. V gene TRBV6-2 or TRBV6-3 combines with J gene TRBJ2-7, with D perhaps TRBD1 or TRBD2 (6 bases each). Germline CDR1 MNHEY, CDR2 SVGEGT. The CDR3 has 16 amino acids. V dropped 2 bases and J dropped 2 bases, with 16 bases sitting between them.

This clonotype was seen ten or more times. The rearrangement links TRBV7-9 to TRBJ1-4; 8 bases fit TRBD1. V shed 1 base and J 1 base; nucleotides not matched to a gene: 2. The CDR3 covers 16 residues. Germline values: CDR1 SEHNR, CDR2 FQNEAQ (reference sequence). CDR3: CASSLGDRGTNEKLFF. DNA for the CDR3: TGTGCCAGCAGCTTAGGAGACAGGGGAACTAATGAAAAACTGTTTTTT.

This clonotype was counted only a few times. This chain joins TRBV11-2 and TRBJ1-2; possible D gene TRBD1, 6 bases. The length of the CDR3 is 12 residues. Germline V gene sequence: CDR1 SGHAT, CDR2 FQNNGV. Deletions cut 4 bases from V and 7 bases from J, with 10 bases between. The CDR3 sequence is CASSSNRAGYTF. In DNA, the CDR3 is TGTGCCAGCAGCTCAAACAGGGCTGGCTACACCTTC.

The chain is built from TRBV11-2 and TRBJ1-5; TRBD1 matches at 7 bases. V was clipped by 0 bases and J by 7 bases; unmatched bases: 6. Germline V lookup: CDR1 SGHAT, CDR2 FQNNGV. This CDR3 spans 15 amino acids. CDR3 region: CASSLDRTGYQPQHF. The DNA for the CDR3 is TGTGCCAGCAGCTTAGATCGGACAGGCTACCAGCCCCAGCATTTT.

This rearrangement joins TRBV7-9 to TRBJ1-1; D perhaps matches TRBD1 (6 bases). The CDR3 spans 14 residues. CDR1 is SEHNR, CDR2 FQNEAQ, per germline (reference sequence). Between the trimmed V and J ends, which lost 4 bases and 5 bases, there was a span of 14 bases. The chain's CDR3 is CASSSQGVITEAFF. The CDR3 DNA sequence: TGTGCCAGCAGCTCACAGGGAGTTATTACTGAAGCTTTCTTT.

V and J are TRBV10-3 and TRBJ2-1, with a tentative D call TRBD1 (5 bases). Trimming took off 4 bases at V and 5 bases at J, with 9 bases between the two ends. Germline V lookup: CDR1 ENHRY, CDR2 SYGVKD. The CDR3 runs to 13 residues. CDR3 nucleotides: TGTGCCATCAGTGCGGACATTAACAATGAGCAGTTCTTC. Protein: CAISADINNEQFF.

The V and J genes are TRBV12-3 or TRBV12-4 and TRBJ2-1; no definite D call. The length of the CDR3 is 14 residues. The V end was cut by 4 bases, the J end by 5 bases, with 12 bases between. In DNA, the CDR3 is TGTGCCAGCAGTTCATGGGGAATCGACAATGAGCAGTTCTTC. It yields the protein CASSSWGIDNEQFF.

CDR3 sequence reads: CASQETQLWGYTF. CDR3 coding DNA: TGTGCCAGCCAAGAGACACAGCTTTGGGGCTACACCTTC. The V and J genes are TRBV28 and TRBJ1-2; D is unclear. V shed 8 bases and J shed 8 bases, with 18 bases lying between them. The CDR3 length is 13 residues. Germline CDR1 and CDR2: MDHEN and SYDVKM.

This clonotype was detected only a few times. The chain carries TRBV4-1 and TRBJ2-3, with D unresolved. Trimming removed 1 base from V and 6 bases from J, with 14 bases in between. The germline V gene encodes CDR1 MGHRA and CDR2 YSYEKL. The CDR3 is 15 amino acids. In DNA, the CDR3 is TGCGCCAGCAGCCAAGTAGGTCGCAAACCTGATACGCAGTATTTT. Protein: CASSQVGRKPDTQYF.

Notes on this clonotype: As the CDR3 is not closed by the conserved phenylalanine or tryptophan, this likely results from a read error. In DNA, the CDR3 is TGCGCCAGCAGCCGAGGACAGTTAGAAGAGACCCAGTACTTA. Its translation: CASSRGQLEETQYL. This chain links TRBV5-1 with TRBJ2-5; D perhaps matches TRBD1 (6 bases). Germline V gene lookup returns CDR1 SGHRS and CDR2 YFSETQ. This CDR3 is 14 amino acids long. V dropped 4 bases and J dropped 3 bases, with 13 bases sitting between them.

The genes are TRBV7-2 and TRBJ2-3, with D possibly TRBD1 on 7 matching bases. This CDR3 has 17 residues. The V end was cut by 8 bases, the J end by 4 bases, with 25 bases between. The germline CDR1 and CDR2 sequences are SGHTA and FQGNSA. The chain's CDR3 is CASLGSGDRVFPDTQYF. DNA of the CDR3: TGTGCCAGCCTGGGGTCGGGAGACAGGGTATTCCCAGATACGCAGTATTTT.

This clonotype was observed a handful of times. The rearrangement joins TRBV4-2 to TRBJ2-1, with TRBD1 matching 10 bases. CDR3 length equals 17 residues. V trimming: 0 bases; J trimming: 4 bases; junction bases outside the gene matches: 6. In germline, CDR1 is LGHNA, CDR2 YNFKEQ. The CDR3 DNA is TGTGCCAGCAGCCAAGAACCACCGGGACAGGGGTACAATGAGCAGTTCTTC. This codes for CASSQEPPGQGYNEQFF.

This rearrangement joins TRBV4-1 to TRBJ2-2; 8 nucleotides agree with TRBD2. The length of the CDR3 is 17 residues. V lost 0 bases and J lost 2; bases outside the gene matches: 5. CDR1 MGHRA and CDR2 YSYEKL come from the germline V gene. In nucleotides, the CDR3 is TGCGCCAGCAGCCAAGATGGCGGGGGGACCAACACCGGGGAGCTGTTTTTT. Its protein is CASSQDGGGTNTGELFF.

This chain joins TRBV10-3 and TRBJ2-3, with D perhaps matching TRBD1 (6 bases). The CDR3 sequence is 14 residues long. Trimming took off 8 bases at V and 3 bases at J, with 15 bases between the two ends. The germline gives CDR1 ENHRY, CDR2 SYGVKD. CDR3 sequence: CAILRQGPTDTQYF. CDR3 DNA sequence: TGTGCCATCTTACGTCAGGGGCCGACAGATACGCAGTATTTT.

This clonotype was seen a few times. This sequence joins TRBV20-1 and TRBJ1-4, with D hard to call. The CDR3 spans 11 residues. Germline assignment: CDR1 DFQATT and CDR2 SNEGSKA (reference sequence). Trimming removed 4 bases from V and 3 bases from J, with 3 bases in between. The CDR3 coding sequence is TGCAGTGCTACGTCTAATGAAAAACTGTTTTTT. Translating it yields CSATSNEKLFF.

This chain joins TRBV29-1 and TRBJ2-3, with D perhaps TRBD2 (6 bases). Trimming removed 5 bases from V and 0 bases from J, with 15 bases in between. CDR1 SQVTM and CDR2 ANQGSEA come from the germline V gene. This CDR3 has 15 amino acids. The CDR3 DNA reads TGCAGCGTTTCATACGTGGGACTTAGCACAGATACGCAGTATTTT. Amino acids: CSVSYVGLSTDTQYF.